The rows below give T cell receptor beta chains drawn from one sample of a study of Graves' ophthalmopathy and Graves' hyperthyroidism. From the multiplex PCR reads, TCRdb called clonotypes with MiXCR, one entry per CDR3 protein. The sample consists of 350,000 to 450,000 distinct CDR3 sequences, 20% to 25% of them appearing once. Sequencing input: peripheral blood. These receptors all come from a woman under 30 with stable Graves' hyperthyroidism. The CDR3 runs from the conserved cysteine through the conserved F or W. Each record gives: V gene, CDR3 protein.

>TRBV29-1
CSAHRDSEETQYF
>TRBV6-1
CASSRTGGRGNTIYF
>TRBV10-3
CAISGGGQETQYF
>TRBV28
CASNYYGDNSPLHF
>TRBV20-1
CSASRARNTEAFF
>TRBV5-1
CASSSSGRADTGELFF
>TRBV11-2
CASSPGGGFSSYEQYF
>TRBV6-4
CASSAFPSLAGVPYEQYF
>TRBV11-2
CASSLSTGQNEQYF
>TRBV20-1
CSGSDGQPQHF
>TRBV29-1
CSVDKESGELFF
>TRBV6-2/TRBV6-3
CASSYEEQGAVGELFF
>TRBV6-1
CASSEKEDSNSPLHF
>TRBV18
CASSPQAGVNEQYF
>TRBV12-3/TRBV12-4
CASSLGWLPNQPQHF
>TRBV6-2/TRBV6-3
CASVNSYEQYF
>TRBV7-8
CASSFGTGLGKETQYF
>TRBV3-1
CASSQPPMNTEAFF
>TRBV5-4
CASSPGSPWDIQYF
>TRBV12-3/TRBV12-4
CASSRHPYTEAFF
>TRBV28
CASSLVTANRGQGWYEQYF
>TRBV5-1
CASSFASGPTGELFF
>TRBV25-1
CASSSRFRPETQYF
>TRBV4-2
CASSQPFSYEQYF